This TCR beta chain appears in the sequencing data of a study of blood T cell repertoires in COVID-19. V lost 1 base to trimming and J lost 7 bases, with 11 bases between them. The CDR3 has 13 residues. The germline V gene encodes CDR1 SEHNR and CDR2 FQNEAQ (reference sequence). Here immunoSEQ multiplex PCR was the method, and the copy in TCRdb shows in-frame clones only, minus some. The sample lists about 270,000 clones; about 84% were seen once. The chain has TRBV7-9 and TRBJ2-7; D might be TRBD2 (6 bases). Sequencing was done on a sample of peripheral blood. The sequence was collected from a woman older than 75 with COVID-19, enrolled during active disease. CDR3: CASSLVPGGEQYF. The CDR3 DNA reads TGTGCCAGCAGCTTAGTCCCCGGGGGAGAGCAGTACTTC.